Listed below are T cell receptor beta chains from one sample, sequenced in a study of blood T cell repertoires in COVID-19. Measured with immunoSEQ multiplex PCR; TCRdb has only the in-frame clones, and not every one. The sample holds about 160,000 clones, approximately 82% seen once. Sample: peripheral blood. Source of these receptors: a woman older than 75 with acute or convalescent COVID-19. Each CDR3 is given with its conserved first and last residue. D genes are given only for firm matches. Only part of the rows carry a size: once, few, many, or a class if the clone is expanded.

d_call	v_call	clone_size	j_call	cdr3_nt	cdr3_aa
NA	TRBV25-1	NA	TRBJ2-3	TGTGCCAGCAGTGACGAAGCGAGATACACAGATACGCAGTATTTT	CASSDEARYTDTQYF
NA	TRBV3-1/TRBV3-2	NA	TRBJ1-6	TGTGCCAGCAGCCAAGATCACAGGGTCTCACCCCTCCACTTT	CASSQDHRVSPLHF
NA	TRBV5-5	NA	TRBJ1-1	TGTGCCAGCAGCTCCATGGGGGCGAACACTGAAGCTTTCTTT	CASSSMGANTEAFF
TRBD1	TRBV19	NA	TRBJ1-2	TGTGCCAGTAGGACGGACAGGGCATATGGCTACACCTTC	CASRTDRAYGYTF
TRBD1	TRBV10-3	few	TRBJ1-2	TGTGCCATCAGTACCCGGGACAGGGCGTATGGCTACACCTTC	CAISTRDRAYGYTF
TRBD1	TRBV27	NA	TRBJ1-1	TGTGCCAGCAGTACACTACCGGGACAGGGGGGAGACACTGAAGCTTTCTTT	CASSTLPGQGGDTEAFF
NA	TRBV29-1	NA	TRBJ1-1	TGCAGCGTTCCCGGTATGTTAGCTGAAGCTTTCTTT	CSVPGMLAEAFF
NA	TRBV30	NA	TRBJ1-6	TGTGCCTGGAGTATTCAGGGCAGTCTTTATTCACCCCTCCACTTT	CAWSIQGSLYSPLHF
NA	TRBV5-1	NA	TRBJ2-5	TGCGCCAGCAGCCCATCCGGGGGCCAAGAGACCCAGTACTTC	CASSPSGGQETQYF
TRBD1	TRBV6-5	NA	TRBJ2-7	TGTGCCAGCAGTCGCCATTTGGACAGGGACTACGAGCAGTACTTC	CASSRHLDRDYEQYF
NA	TRBV14	NA	TRBJ1-3	TGTGCCAGCAGCCAAGCGGGATACTCTGGAAACACCATATATTTT	CASSQAGYSGNTIYF
NA	TRBV18	NA	TRBJ2-7	TGTGCCAGCTCACATCCTATCAACTACGAGCAGTACTTC	CASSHPINYEQYF
NA	TRBV2	NA	TRBJ2-7	TGTGCCAGCAGGACTCGTGGCGGCGACGAGCAGTACTTC	CASRTRGGDEQYF
TRBD1	TRBV2	few	TRBJ1-1	TGTGCCAGCAGTTATACAGGGGCTCGTACTGAAGCTTTCTTT	CASSYTGARTEAFF
NA	TRBV5-1	NA	TRBJ2-2	TGCGCCAGCAGCGAAGACAGCCCGAATCAAGGGGAGCTGTTTTTT	CASSEDSPNQGELFF
NA	TRBV6-2/TRBV6-3	NA	TRBJ2-7	TGTGCCAGCAGTAACAGGGTTTCCTACGAGCAGTACTTC	CASSNRVSYEQYF
TRBD1	TRBV5-1	few	TRBJ2-2	TGCGCCAGCAGCCTGGGACAGGGAAAGACCGGGGAGCTGTTTTTT	CASSLGQGKTGELFF
NA	TRBV7-9	NA	TRBJ2-6	TGTGCCAGCAGCTTAGCCTCCCTACAGGGTACTGGGGCCAACGTCCTGACTTTC	CASSLASLQGTGANVLTF
NA	TRBV12-3/TRBV12-4	NA	TRBJ2-7	TGTGCCAGCAGCCGTAGTTCCCACGAGCAGTACTTC	CASSRSSHEQYF
NA	TRBV28	NA	TRBJ2-1	TGTGCCAGCAGTCCGGGGTGGGTCTACAATGAGCAGTTCTTC	CASSPGWVYNEQFF
NA	TRBV7-6	NA	TRBJ2-1	TGTGCCAGCAGCCCTGGAGGGGCTGCATACAATGAGCAGTTCTTC	CASSPGGAAYNEQFF
NA	TRBV7-2	NA	TRBJ1-6	TGTGCCAGCAGCTCCCGGGGGGCTTATAATTCACCCCTCCACTTT	CASSSRGAYNSPLHF
TRBD1	TRBV10-3	few	TRBJ2-7	TGTGCCTCGACAGGGGAGAATACCTACGAGCAGTACTTC	CASTGENTYEQYF
TRBD1	TRBV19	NA	TRBJ1-1	TGTGCCAGTCGAGAGAACAGGGGGCCTAAGGCTAACACTGAAGCTTTCTTT	CASRENRGPKANTEAFF
TRBD1	TRBV25-1	NA	TRBJ2-2	TGTGCCAGCAGTGATAGGGGGCCCACCGGGGAGCTGTTTTTT	CASSDRGPTGELFF
NA	TRBV5-5	NA	TRBJ2-7	TGTGCCAGCAGCTTGGATGCCCAGTACGAGCAGTACTTC	CASSLDAQYEQYF
NA	TRBV6-5	NA	TRBJ1-2	TGTGCCAGCAGTTACGGAGGCATATACTATGGCTACACCTTC	CASSYGGIYYGYTF
TRBD1	TRBV7-2	once	TRBJ1-1	TGTGCCAGCAGGCCCGGGGGGGGTACGGGACAGGGTTACACTGAAGCTTTCTTT	CASRPGGGTGQGYTEAFF
TRBD2	TRBV10-3	NA	TRBJ2-7	TGTGCCACTTCGGCAGCGGGAGGGGATGCCTACGAGCAGTACTTC	CATSAAGGDAYEQYF
NA	TRBV19	NA	TRBJ2-7	TGTGCCAGTAGTCCCAAGAAGGGCAGGGCCGTCTACGAGCAGTACTTC	CASSPKKGRAVYEQYF
NA	TRBV6-4	NA	TRBJ1-2	TGTGCCAGCAGGAGGCGGGGGGGGGCCTCCTCCGTCTATGGCTACACCTTC	CASRRRGGASSVYGYTF
TRBD2	TRBV29-1	NA	TRBJ2-1	TGCACCGGGACTAGCGGCGATGAGCAGTTCTTC	CTGTSGDEQFF
NA	TRBV7-2	NA	TRBJ2-5	TGTGCCAGCAGTTTTCAGGGTGGAGGGGAGACCCAGTACTTC	CASSFQGGGETQYF
TRBD2	TRBV5-4	NA	TRBJ2-1	TGTGCCAGCAGCTTGGGGTCTAGCGGGAGGGTGGGTGAGCAGTTCTTC	CASSLGSSGRVGEQFF
TRBD2	TRBV7-2	once	TRBJ2-7	TGTGCCAGCAGCTTCGGGAGGCAAACCTACGAGCAGTACTTC	CASSFGRQTYEQYF
NA	TRBV5-5	NA	TRBJ2-1	TGTGCCAGCAGCCGCTCCTTGGCACCCGCCTACAATGAGCAGTTCTTC	CASSRSLAPAYNEQFF
NA	TRBV7-8	NA	TRBJ1-1	TGTGCCAGCAGCTTAGTGGTACAGGCAAACACTGAAGCTTTCTTT	CASSLVVQANTEAFF